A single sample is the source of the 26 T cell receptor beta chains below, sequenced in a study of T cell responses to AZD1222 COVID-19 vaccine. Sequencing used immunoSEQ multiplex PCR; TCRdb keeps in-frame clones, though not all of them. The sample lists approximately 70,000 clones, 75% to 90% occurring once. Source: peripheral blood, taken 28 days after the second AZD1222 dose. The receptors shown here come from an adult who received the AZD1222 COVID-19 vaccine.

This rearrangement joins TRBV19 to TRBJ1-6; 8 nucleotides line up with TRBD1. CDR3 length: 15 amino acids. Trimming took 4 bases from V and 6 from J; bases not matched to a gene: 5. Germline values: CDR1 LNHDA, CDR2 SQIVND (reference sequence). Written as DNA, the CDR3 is TGTGCCAGTAGTACCCAGGGGGCGAGTAATTCACCCCTCCACTTT. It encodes CASSTQGASNSPLHF.

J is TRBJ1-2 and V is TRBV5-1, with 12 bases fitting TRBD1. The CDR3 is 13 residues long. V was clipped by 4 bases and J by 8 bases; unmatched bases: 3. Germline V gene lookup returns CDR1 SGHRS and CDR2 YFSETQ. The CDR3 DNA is TGCGCCAGCAGCCTCGGGACAGGGGGCGGCTACACCTTC. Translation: CASSLGTGGGYTF.

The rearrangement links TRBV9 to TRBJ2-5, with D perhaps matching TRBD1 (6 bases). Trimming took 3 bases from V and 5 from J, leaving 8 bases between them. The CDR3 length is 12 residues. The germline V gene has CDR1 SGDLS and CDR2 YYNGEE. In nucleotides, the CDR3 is TGTGCCAGCAGCGACAGGGAGGAGACCCAGTACTTC. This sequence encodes CASSDREETQYF. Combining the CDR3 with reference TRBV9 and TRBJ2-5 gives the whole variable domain DSGVTQTPKHLITATGQRVTLRCSPRSGDLSVYWYQQSLDQGLQFLIQYYNGEERAKGNILERFSAQQFPDLHSELNLSSLELGDSALYFCASSDREETQYFGPGTRLLVL.

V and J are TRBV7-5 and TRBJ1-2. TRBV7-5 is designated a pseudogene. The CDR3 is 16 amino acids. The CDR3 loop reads CATKRGPGRPPYGYTF. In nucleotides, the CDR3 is TGTGCCACGAAGAGGGGCCCTGGCAGGCCCCCCTATGGCTACACCTTC.

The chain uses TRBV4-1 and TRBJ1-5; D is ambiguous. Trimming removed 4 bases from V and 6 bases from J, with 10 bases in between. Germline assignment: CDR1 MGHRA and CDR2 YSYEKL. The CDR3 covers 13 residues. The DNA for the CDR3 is TGCGCCAGCAGCCCAGGTTTAGTTCAGCCCCAGCATTTT. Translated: CASSPGLVQPQHF.

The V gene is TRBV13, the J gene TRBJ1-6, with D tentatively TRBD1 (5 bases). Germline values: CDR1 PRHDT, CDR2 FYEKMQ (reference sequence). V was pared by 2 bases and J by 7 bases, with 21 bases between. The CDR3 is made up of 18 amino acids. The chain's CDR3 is CASSLSGTPVRWNSPLHF. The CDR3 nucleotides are TGTGCCAGCAGCTTATCCGGGACTCCCGTAAGATGGAATTCACCCCTCCACTTT.

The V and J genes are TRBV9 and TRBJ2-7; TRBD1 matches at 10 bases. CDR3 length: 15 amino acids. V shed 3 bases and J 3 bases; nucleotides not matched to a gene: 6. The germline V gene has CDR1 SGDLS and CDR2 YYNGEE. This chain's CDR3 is CASSARQGANYEQYF. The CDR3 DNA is TGTGCCAGCAGCGCGCGACAGGGGGCCAACTACGAGCAGTACTTC.

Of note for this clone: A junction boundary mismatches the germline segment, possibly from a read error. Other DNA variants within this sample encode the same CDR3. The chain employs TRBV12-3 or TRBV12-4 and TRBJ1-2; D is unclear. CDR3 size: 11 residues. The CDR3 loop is CASSPGWGYTF. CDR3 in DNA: TGCGCCAGCAGCCCCGGTTGGGGCTACACCTTC.

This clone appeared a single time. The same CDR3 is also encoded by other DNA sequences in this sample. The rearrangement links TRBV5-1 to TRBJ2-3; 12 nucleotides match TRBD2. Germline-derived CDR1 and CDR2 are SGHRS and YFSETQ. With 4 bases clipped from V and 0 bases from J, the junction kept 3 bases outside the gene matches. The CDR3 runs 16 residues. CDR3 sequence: CASSSGLAGSTDTQYF. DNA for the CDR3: TGCGCCAGCAGCAGCGGACTAGCGGGGAGCACAGATACGCAGTATTTT.

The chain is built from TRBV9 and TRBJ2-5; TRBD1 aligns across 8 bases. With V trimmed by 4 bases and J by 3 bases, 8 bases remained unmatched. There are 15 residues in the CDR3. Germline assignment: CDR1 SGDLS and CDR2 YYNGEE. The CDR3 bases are TGTGCCAGCAGCCCCCACCAGGGGGCGGAAGAGACCCAGTACTTC. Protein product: CASSPHQGAEETQYF.

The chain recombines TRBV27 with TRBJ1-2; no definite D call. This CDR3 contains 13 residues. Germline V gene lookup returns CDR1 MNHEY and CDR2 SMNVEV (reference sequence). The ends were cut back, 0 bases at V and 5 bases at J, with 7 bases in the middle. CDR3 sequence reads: CASSLSLGYGYTF. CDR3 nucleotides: TGTGCCAGCAGTTTATCGTTGGGGTATGGCTACACCTTC.

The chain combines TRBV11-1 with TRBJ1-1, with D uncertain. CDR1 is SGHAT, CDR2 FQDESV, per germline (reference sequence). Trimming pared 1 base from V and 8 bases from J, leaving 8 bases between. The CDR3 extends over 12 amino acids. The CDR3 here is CASSLGAEEAFF. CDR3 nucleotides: TGTGCCAGCAGCTTAGGAGCGGAAGAAGCTTTCTTT. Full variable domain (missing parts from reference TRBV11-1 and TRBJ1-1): EAEVAQSPRYKITEKSQAVAFWCDPISGHATLYWYRQILGQGPELLVQFQDESVVDDSQLPKDRFSAERLKGVDSTLKIQPAELGDSAMYLCASSLGAEEAFFGQGTRLTVV.

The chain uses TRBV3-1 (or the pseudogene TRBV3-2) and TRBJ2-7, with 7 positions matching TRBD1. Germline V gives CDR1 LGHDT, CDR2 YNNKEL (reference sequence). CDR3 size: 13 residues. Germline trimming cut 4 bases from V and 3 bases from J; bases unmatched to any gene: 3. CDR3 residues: CASSLGTDYEQYF. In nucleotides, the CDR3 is TGTGCCAGCAGCCTCGGGACAGACTACGAGCAGTACTTC.

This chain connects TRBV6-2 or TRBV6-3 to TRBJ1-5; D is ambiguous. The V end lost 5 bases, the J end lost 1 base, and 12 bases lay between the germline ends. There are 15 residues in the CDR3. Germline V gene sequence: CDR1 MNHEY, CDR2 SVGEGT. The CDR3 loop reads CASSPSRRSNQPQHF. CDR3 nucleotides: TGTGCCAGCAGTCCCTCGCGGAGAAGCAATCAGCCCCAGCATTTT.

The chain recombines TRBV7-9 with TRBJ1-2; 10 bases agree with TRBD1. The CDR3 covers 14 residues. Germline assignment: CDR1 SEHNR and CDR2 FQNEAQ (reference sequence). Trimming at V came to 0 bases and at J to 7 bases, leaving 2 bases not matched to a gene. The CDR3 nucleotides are TGTGCCAGCAGCTTAGCGACAGGGGGCAGTGGCTACACCTTC. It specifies CASSLATGGSGYTF.

CDR3 coding DNA: TGCGCCAGCACCACTGAACAGGGAAGTATCCGGACTGAAGCTTTCTTT. Protein: CASTTEQGSIRTEAFF. The chain is built from TRBV5-1 and TRBJ1-1; perhaps TRBD1 as D (6 bases). Germline values: CDR1 SGHRS, CDR2 YFSETQ. The CDR3 is 16 amino acids. Trimming took 6 bases from V and 5 from J, leaving 23 bases between them. Filled out from reference TRBV5-1 and TRBJ1-1, the complete variable domain reads KAGVTQTPRYLIKTRGQQVTLSCSPISGHRSVSWYQQTPGQGLQFLFEYFSETQRNKGNFPGRFSGRQFSNSRSEMNVSTLELGDSALYLCASTTEQGSIRTEAFFGQGTRLTVV.

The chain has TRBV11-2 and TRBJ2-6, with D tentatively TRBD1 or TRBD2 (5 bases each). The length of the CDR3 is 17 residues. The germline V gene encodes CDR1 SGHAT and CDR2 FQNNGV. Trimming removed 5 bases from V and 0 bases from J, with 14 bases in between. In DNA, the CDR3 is TGTGCCAGCAGCCGGGGTGTGGGACGCTCTGGGGCCAACGTCCTGACTTTC. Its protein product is CASSRGVGRSGANVLTF.

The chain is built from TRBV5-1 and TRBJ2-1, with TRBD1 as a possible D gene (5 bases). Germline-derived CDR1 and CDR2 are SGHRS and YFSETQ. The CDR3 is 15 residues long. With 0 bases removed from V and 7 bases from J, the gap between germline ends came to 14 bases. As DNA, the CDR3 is TGCGCCAGCAGCTTGGTGGCAGGGAAGGGGAATGAGCAGTTCTTC. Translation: CASSLVAGKGNEQFF.

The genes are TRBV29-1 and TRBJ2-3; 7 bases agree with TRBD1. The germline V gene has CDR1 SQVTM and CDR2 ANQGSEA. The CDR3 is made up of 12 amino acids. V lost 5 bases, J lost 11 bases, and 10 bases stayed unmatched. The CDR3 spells CSVYDRALGQYF. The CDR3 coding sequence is TGCAGCGTTTACGACAGGGCCTTGGGGCAGTATTTT.

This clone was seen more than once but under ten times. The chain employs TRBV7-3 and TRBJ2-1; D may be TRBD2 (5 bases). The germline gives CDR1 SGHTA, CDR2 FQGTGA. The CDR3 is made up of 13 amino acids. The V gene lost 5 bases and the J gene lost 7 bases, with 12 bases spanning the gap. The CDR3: CASSRGLTNEQFF. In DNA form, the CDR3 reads TGTGCCAGCAGCCGCGGACTCACGAATGAGCAGTTCTTC.

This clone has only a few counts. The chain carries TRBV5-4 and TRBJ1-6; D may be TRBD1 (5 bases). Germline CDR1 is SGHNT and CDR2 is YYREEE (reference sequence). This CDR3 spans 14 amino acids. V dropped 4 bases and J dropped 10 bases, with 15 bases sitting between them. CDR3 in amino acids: CASSTTELRSPLHF. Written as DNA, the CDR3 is TGTGCCAGCAGCACGACAGAACTGAGGTCACCCCTCCACTTT. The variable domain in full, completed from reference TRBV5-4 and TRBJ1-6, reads ETGVTQSPTHLIKTRGQQVTLRCSSQSGHNTVSWYQQALGQGPQFIFQYYREEENGRGNFPPRFSGLQFPNYSSELNVNALELDDSALYLCASSTTELRSPLHFGNGTRLTVT.

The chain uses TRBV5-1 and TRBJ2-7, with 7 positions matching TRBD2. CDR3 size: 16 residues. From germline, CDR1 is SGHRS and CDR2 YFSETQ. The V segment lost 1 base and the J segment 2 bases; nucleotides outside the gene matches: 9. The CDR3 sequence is CASSLRPASGAYEQYF. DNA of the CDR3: TGCGCCAGCAGCTTGCGCCCGGCTAGCGGAGCCTACGAGCAGTACTTC.

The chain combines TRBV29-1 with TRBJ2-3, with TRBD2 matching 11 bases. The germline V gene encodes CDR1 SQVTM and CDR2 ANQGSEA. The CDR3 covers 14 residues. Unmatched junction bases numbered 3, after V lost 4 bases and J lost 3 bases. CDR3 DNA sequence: TGCAGCGTTGCTCTAGCGGGGGGTACAGATACGCAGTATTTT. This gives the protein CSVALAGGTDTQYF.

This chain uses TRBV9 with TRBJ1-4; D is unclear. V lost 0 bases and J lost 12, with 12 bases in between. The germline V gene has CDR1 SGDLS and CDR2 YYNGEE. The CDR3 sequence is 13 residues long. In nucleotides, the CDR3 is TGTGCCAGCAGCGTAGAAGTTTCGGACGAACTGTTTTTT. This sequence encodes CASSVEVSDELFF.

CDR3 coding DNA: TGTGCCAGCGAGCCGGGACAGATTTATAGCAATCAGCCCCAGCATTTT. Amino acid sequence: CASEPGQIYSNQPQHF. This chain joins TRBV6-6 and TRBJ1-5; 7 bases are shared with TRBD1. With V trimmed by 8 bases and J by 0 bases, 10 bases remained unmatched. CDR1 MNHNY and CDR2 SVGAGI come from the germline V gene (reference sequence). This CDR3 comprises 16 residues.

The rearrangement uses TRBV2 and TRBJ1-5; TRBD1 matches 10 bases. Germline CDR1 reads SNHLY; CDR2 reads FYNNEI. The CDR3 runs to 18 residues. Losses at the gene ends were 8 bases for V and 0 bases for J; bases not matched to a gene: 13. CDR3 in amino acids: CASGDRGLSGHSNQPQHF. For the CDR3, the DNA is TGTGCCAGCGGGGACAGGGGCCTTTCTGGTCATAGCAATCAGCCCCAGCATTTT.